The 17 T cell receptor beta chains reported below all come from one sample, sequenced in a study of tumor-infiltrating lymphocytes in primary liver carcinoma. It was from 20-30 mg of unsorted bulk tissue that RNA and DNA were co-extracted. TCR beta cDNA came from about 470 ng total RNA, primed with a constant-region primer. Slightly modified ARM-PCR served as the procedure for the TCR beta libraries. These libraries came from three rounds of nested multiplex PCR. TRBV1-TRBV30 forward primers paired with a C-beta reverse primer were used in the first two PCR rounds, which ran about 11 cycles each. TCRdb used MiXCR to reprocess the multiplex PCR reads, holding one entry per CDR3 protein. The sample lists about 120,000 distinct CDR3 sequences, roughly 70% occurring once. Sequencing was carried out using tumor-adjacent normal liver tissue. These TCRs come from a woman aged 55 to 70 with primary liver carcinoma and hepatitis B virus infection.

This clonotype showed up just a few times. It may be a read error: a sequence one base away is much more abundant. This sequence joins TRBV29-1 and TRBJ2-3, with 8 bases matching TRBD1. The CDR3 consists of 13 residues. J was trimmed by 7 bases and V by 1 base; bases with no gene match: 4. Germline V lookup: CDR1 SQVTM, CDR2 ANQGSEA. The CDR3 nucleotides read TGCAGCGTTGAAGGGACAGGGAGAAATACGCAGTATTTT. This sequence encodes CSVEGTGRNTQYF.

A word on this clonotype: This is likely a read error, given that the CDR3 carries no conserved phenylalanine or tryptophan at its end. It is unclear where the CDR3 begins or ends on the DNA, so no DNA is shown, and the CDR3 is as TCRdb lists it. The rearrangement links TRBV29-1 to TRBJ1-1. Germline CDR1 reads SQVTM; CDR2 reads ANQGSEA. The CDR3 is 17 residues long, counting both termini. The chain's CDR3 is CSVDSEGPTVMNTEVFI.

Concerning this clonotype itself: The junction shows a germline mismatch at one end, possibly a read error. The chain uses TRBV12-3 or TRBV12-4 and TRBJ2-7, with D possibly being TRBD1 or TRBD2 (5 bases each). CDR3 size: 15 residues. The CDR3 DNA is TGTGCCAGCAGTTATGAGGGGACGCTGACTTACGAGGAGTACTTC. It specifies CASSYEGTLTYEEYF.

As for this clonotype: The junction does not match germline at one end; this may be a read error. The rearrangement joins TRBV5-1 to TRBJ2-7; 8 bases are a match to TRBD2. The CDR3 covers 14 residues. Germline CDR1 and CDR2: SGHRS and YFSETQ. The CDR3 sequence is CASSTSGATYEHYF. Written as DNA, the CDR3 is TGCGCCAGCAGTACTAGCGGAGCGACCTACGAGCACTACTTC.

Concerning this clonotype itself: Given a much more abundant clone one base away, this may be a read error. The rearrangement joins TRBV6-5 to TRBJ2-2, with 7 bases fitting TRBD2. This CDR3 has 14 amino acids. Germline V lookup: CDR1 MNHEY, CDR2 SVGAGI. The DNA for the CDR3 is TGTGCCAGCGGAAAAGCGGGAAGGACCGGGGAGCCGTTTTTT. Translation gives CASGKAGRTGEPFF.

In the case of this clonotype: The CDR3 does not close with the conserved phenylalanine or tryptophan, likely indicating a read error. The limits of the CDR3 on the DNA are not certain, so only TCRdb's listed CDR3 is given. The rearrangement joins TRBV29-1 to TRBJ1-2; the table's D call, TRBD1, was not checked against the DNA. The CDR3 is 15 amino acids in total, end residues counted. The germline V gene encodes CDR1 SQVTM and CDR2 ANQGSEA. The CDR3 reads CSVEEAPSGLGGYTY.

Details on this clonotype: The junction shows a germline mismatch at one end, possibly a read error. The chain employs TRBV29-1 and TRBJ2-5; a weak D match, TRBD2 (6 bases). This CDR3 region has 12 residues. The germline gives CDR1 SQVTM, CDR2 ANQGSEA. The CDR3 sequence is CSEGLPGETQYF. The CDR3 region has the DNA TGCAGCGAGGGATTGCCGGGGGAGACTCAGTACTTC. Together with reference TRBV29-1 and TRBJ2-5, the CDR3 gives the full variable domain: SAVISQKPSRDICQRGTSLTIQCQVDSQVTMMFWYRQQPGQSLTLIATANQGSEATYESGFVIDKFPISRPNLTFSTLTVSNMSPEDSSIYLCSEGLPGETQYFGPGTRLLVL.

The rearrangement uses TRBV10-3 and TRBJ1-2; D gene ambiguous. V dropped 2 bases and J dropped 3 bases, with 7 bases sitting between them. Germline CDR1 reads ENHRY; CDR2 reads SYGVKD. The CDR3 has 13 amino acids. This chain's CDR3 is CAISERGDYGYTF. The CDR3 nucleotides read TGTGCCATCAGTGAGCGCGGCGACTATGGCTACACCTTC.

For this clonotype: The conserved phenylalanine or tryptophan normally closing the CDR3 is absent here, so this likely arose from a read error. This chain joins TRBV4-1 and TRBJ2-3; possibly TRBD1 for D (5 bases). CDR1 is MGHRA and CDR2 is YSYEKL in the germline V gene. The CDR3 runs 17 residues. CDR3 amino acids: CASSQGLRWAHTNTQYY. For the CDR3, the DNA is TGCGCCAGCAGCCAGGGGCTACGGTGGGCCCACACAAATACGCAGTATTAT.

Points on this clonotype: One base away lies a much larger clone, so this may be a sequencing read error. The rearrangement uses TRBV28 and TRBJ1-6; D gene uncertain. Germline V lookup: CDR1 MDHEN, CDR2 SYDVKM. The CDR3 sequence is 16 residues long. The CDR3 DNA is TGTACCAGCAGTTTCGGGAATCCCGGGTATAATTCACCCCTCCACTTT. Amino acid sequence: CTSSFGNPGYNSPLHF.

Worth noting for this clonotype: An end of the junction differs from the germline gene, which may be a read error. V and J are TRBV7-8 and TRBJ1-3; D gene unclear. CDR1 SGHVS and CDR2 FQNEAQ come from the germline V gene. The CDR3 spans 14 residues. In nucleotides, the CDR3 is TGTGCCAGCAGCATGATCGAGATTGGAAGCACCATATATTTT. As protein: CASSMIEIGSTIYF.

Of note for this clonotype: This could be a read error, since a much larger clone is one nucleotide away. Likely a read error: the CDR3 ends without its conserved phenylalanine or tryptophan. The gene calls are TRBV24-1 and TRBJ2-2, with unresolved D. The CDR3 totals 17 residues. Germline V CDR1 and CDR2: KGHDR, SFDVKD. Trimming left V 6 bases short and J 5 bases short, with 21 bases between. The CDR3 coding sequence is TGTGCCACCAGTTCTCCTAAGACCTCTACAGAGACCGGGGAGCTGTTTTCT. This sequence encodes CATSSPKTSTETGELFS.

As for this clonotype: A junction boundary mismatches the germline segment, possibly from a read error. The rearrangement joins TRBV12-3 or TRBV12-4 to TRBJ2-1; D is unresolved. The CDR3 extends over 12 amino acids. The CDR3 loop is CASISPRGERFF. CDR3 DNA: TGTGCCAGCATATCCCCCCGAGGTGAGCGGTTCTTC.

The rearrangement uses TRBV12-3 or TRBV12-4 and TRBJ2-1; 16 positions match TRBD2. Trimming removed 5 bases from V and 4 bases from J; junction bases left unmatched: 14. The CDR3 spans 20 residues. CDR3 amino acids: CASSPNPGTSGRAWYNEQFF. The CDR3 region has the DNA TGTGCCAGCAGTCCAAACCCCGGGACTAGCGGGAGGGCTTGGTACAATGAGCAGTTCTTC.

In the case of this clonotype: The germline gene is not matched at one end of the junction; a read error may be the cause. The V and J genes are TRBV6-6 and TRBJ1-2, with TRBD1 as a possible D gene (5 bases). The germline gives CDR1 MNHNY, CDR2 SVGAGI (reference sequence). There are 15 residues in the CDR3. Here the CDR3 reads CASSYGGHGEGGYTF. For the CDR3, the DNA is TGTGCCAGTAGTTACGGTGGACATGGAGAGGGTGGCTACACCTTC.

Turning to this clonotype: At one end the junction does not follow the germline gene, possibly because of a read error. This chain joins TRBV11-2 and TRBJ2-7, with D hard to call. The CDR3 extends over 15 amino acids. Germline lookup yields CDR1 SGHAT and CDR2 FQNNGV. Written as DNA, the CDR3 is TGTGCCAGCTGCTTTAAAGCTACCATAGGCTACGAACAGTACTTC. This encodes CASCFKATIGYEQYF.

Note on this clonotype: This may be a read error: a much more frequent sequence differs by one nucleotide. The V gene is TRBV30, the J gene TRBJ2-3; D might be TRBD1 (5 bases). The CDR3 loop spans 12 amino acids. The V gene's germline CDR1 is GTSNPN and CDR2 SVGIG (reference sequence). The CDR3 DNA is TGTACCTGGGAACAGGACACAGATACGCAGTATTTT. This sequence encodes CTWEQDTDTQYF.